This entry concerns a single TCR beta chain. The antigen is not known. The Oncomine TCR Beta short-read assay generated sequence data from the DNA of cultured CD4+ T cells. TCRdb used MiXCR to reprocess the PCR reads, holding one entry per CDR3 protein. The sample lists around 10,000 distinct CDR3 sequences, roughly 33% seen once, with roughly 14% in the top ten. Per germline, CDR1 MNHEY and CDR2 SVGEGT. V was pared by 6 bases and J by 1 base, with 10 bases of the junction left unmatched. The CDR3 covers 16 residues. Noted treatment: roughly 10-day PBMC culture with coronavirus spike peptide pools or control peptides (ViraFEST assay). These data come from a study of vaccination and CD4 T cells after COVID-19.

The V and J genes are TRBV6-2 or TRBV6-3 and TRBJ2-7, with 9 bases that match TRBD1. The sequences come from CD4+ T cells from blood, cultured in vitro, collected after SARS-CoV-2 vaccination. This sequence was found in a human donor who had recovered from COVID-19. The DNA for the CDR3 is TGTGCCAGCAGCCCCATACCGGGACAGGGTTCCTACGAGCAGTACTTC. The encoded protein is CASSPIPGQGSYEQYF.